The 31 T cell receptor beta chains given below trace back to one sample, sequenced in a study of blood T cell repertoires in COVID-19 (dated by TCRdb to 2020 to 2022). The method behind the library was the immunoSEQ multiplex PCR assay. In TCRdb, the immuneACCESS table is reduced to in-frame sequences with V and J assigned. These tables do not hold every clone; where another copy was compared, an unresolved V gene accounts for under half, and the others remain unexplained. The sample yields 110,000 to 150,000 clones; 65% to 90% were counted once. The ten largest clones represent around 3% of the sample. Material for sequencing was peripheral blood. These receptors originate from a man aged 50 to 60 with acute or convalescent COVID-19.

The DNA of the CDR3 is TGTGCCAGCAGCTTGGGACAGGGGGCCTACACAGATACGCAGTATTTT. Translation: CASSLGQGAYTDTQYF. The chain is built from TRBV5-4 and TRBJ2-3; 10 bases agree with TRBD1. The V and J ends lost 0 bases and 2 bases, in that order; junction bases with no gene match: 3. The CDR3 runs to 16 residues. Germline lookup yields CDR1 SGHNT and CDR2 YYREEE (reference sequence).

The J gene is TRBJ2-3, the V gene TRBV12-5; 7 bases fit TRBD1. V shed 6 bases and J 0 bases; nucleotides not matched to a gene: 15. Per germline, CDR1 LGHNT and CDR2 FRNRAP. The length of the CDR3 is 18 residues. The CDR3 region has the DNA TGTGCTAGTGGCCGTCTCTTAGACAGGGCGCAAAGCACAGATACGCAGTATTTT. Residues: CASGRLLDRAQSTDTQYF.

This sequence joins TRBV9 and TRBJ2-2, with D possibly TRBD1 on 6 matching bases. Trimming cost V 0 bases and J 1 base, with 10 bases left between them. Germline V lookup: CDR1 SGDLS, CDR2 YYNGEE. This CDR3 is built from 16 residues. CDR3 sequence: CASSVATGVNTGELFF. The DNA of the CDR3 is TGTGCCAGCAGCGTAGCGACAGGTGTGAACACCGGGGAGCTGTTTTTT.

V usage is TRBV7-9 and J usage is TRBJ1-4; a possible D gene is TRBD1 (5 bases). CDR3 size: 16 residues. Trimming removed 2 bases from V and 8 bases from J, with 18 bases in between. The germline V gene encodes CDR1 SEHNR and CDR2 FQNEAQ (reference sequence). The CDR3 DNA reads as TGTGCCAGCAGCTTAAGTAACCAGGGTCAGAGGGAAAAACTGTTTTTT. Encoded protein: CASSLSNQGQREKLFF.

The chain recombines TRBV28 with TRBJ1-2, with TRBD1 matching over 10 bases. Germline CDR1 MDHEN, CDR2 SYDVKM. The CDR3 totals 15 residues. J was trimmed by 8 bases and V by 6 bases; bases with no gene match: 12. CDR3 DNA: TGTGCCAGCAGGGTCCGGGACAGGGGTTTAGGGGGCTACACCTTC. It is translated as CASRVRDRGLGGYTF.

The chain couples TRBV2 to TRBJ2-7, with a possible D match to TRBD1 (5 bases). CDR3 length equals 14 residues. The germline gives CDR1 SNHLY, CDR2 FYNNEI. Deletions cut 0 bases from V and 3 bases from J, with 9 bases between. The CDR3 sequence is CASSEAGHSYEQYF. In DNA, the CDR3 is TGTGCCAGCAGTGAAGCAGGACACAGCTACGAGCAGTACTTC.

This clone was counted between two and nine times. Other nucleotide sequences from this sample produce the same CDR3. The rearrangement links TRBV10-3 to TRBJ1-5; 9 bases fit TRBD1. V trimming: 5 bases; J trimming: 0 bases; junction bases outside the gene matches: 2. Germline loops: CDR1 ENHRY, CDR2 SYGVKD. This CDR3 has 15 residues. This CDR3 is CAISRTGDSNQPQHF. CDR3 coding DNA: TGTGCCATCAGTAGGACAGGGGATAGCAATCAGCCCCAGCATTTT.

The genes are TRBV7-2 and TRBJ1-2, with D perhaps TRBD1 (5 bases). Germline loops: CDR1 SGHTA, CDR2 FQGNSA. The V gene lost 3 bases and the J gene lost 4 bases, with 21 bases spanning the gap. The CDR3 length is 17 residues. The CDR3 coding sequence is TGTGCCAGCAGCTTTACCCCGACAGTAGGGAAACTCTATGGCTACACCTTC. It is translated as CASSFTPTVGKLYGYTF.

V gene TRBV6-1 combines with J gene TRBJ2-7, with D possibly matching TRBD2 (6 bases). The CDR3 extends over 15 amino acids. V lost 0 bases, J lost 6 bases, and 15 bases lay in between. CDR1 MNHNS and CDR2 SASEGT come from the germline V gene. The DNA for the CDR3 is TGTGCCAGCAGTGAAGCGGGCAGTTGGCGGGGCGAGCAGTACTTC. Translation: CASSEAGSWRGEQYF.

J is TRBJ1-3 and V is TRBV10-3; TRBD1 aligns across 10 bases. The V gene end was trimmed by 6 bases and the J gene end by 4 bases; junction bases not matched to a gene: 6. Germline assignment: CDR1 ENHRY and CDR2 SYGVKD. CDR3 length: 15 residues. The CDR3 spells CAISASTGGGNTIYF. Written as DNA, the CDR3 is TGTGCCATCAGCGCCTCGACAGGGGGCGGAAACACCATATATTTT.

This clone has just a few counts. This sequence joins TRBV19 and TRBJ2-7; D is possibly TRBD1 (5 bases). This CDR3 spans 13 amino acids. Germline V gene lookup returns CDR1 LNHDA and CDR2 SQIVND (reference sequence). Trimming removed 6 bases from V and 3 bases from J, with 12 bases in between. The CDR3 region has the DNA TGTGCCAGTAGCAACGGACAAGGCTACGAGCAGTACTTC. This codes for CASSNGQGYEQYF.

The genes are TRBV7-9 and TRBJ1-4; D perhaps matches TRBD1 (5 bases). The V gene lost 5 bases and the J gene lost 1 base, with 11 bases spanning the gap. The CDR3 covers 15 residues. Germline loops: CDR1 SEHNR, CDR2 FQNEAQ (reference sequence). CDR3 region: CASSRGTKTNEKLFF. In DNA, the CDR3 is TGTGCCAGCAGCCGAGGGACTAAAACTAATGAAAAACTGTTTTTT.

This clone came up once. The V gene is TRBV5-1, the J gene TRBJ2-7; 8 bases are a match to TRBD1. The CDR3 has 14 residues. Trimming removed 0 bases from V and 4 bases from J; junction bases left unmatched: 3. CDR1 SGHRS and CDR2 YFSETQ come from the germline V gene. The CDR3 region has the DNA TGCGCCAGCAGCTTGGGGACAGGGTGGTACGAGCAGTACTTC. Translated: CASSLGTGWYEQYF.

The CDR3: CASRRDRGKRGYTF. Here the CDR3 DNA reads TGTGCCAGCAGGCGGGACAGGGGAAAGCGAGGCTACACCTTC. The V and J genes are TRBV6-5 and TRBJ1-2; 10 nucleotides align to TRBD1. CDR3 length: 14 amino acids. Germline V CDR1 and CDR2: MNHEY, SVGAGI. Unmatched junction bases numbered 9, after V lost 6 bases and J lost 8 bases.

The V call is TRBV7-2, the J call TRBJ2-1; 7 bases fit TRBD1. The germline V gene encodes CDR1 SGHTA and CDR2 FQGNSA. V shed 5 bases, J shed 1 base, and the junction held 5 bases outside the gene matches. The CDR3 length is 15 residues. DNA of the CDR3: TGTGCCAGCAGCGAGGGGGCGGGTTCCTACAATGAGCAGTTCTTC. The encoded protein is CASSEGAGSYNEQFF.

The chain employs TRBV5-1 and TRBJ2-3; tentative D call: TRBD1 (5 bases). The germline V gene has CDR1 SGHRS and CDR2 YFSETQ. Trimming removed 6 bases from V and 4 bases from J, with 15 bases in between. The CDR3 is made up of 14 amino acids. The CDR3 coding sequence is TGCGCCAGCACCCGGCTATGGGGCCCAGATACGCAGTATTTT. Translated: CASTRLWGPDTQYF.

The chain combines TRBV19 with TRBJ1-5; 9 positions match TRBD1. Germline trimming cut 4 bases from V and 1 base from J; bases unmatched to any gene: 8. The CDR3 runs to 17 residues. In germline, CDR1 is LNHDA, CDR2 SQIVND (reference sequence). CDR3 in amino acids: CASSSGQGSVSNQPQHF. Here the CDR3 DNA reads TGTGCCAGTAGTAGCGGACAGGGGTCCGTAAGCAATCAGCCCCAGCATTTT.

The genes are TRBV24-1 and TRBJ1-5; no reliable D call. Germline lookup yields CDR1 KGHDR and CDR2 SFDVKD. The germline V and J ends were trimmed by 7 bases and 6 bases, with 9 bases remaining between them. The CDR3 extends over 12 amino acids. CDR3 sequence (DNA): TGTGCCACCAGCGACCGGGGTCAGCCCCAGCATTTT. Amino acids: CATSDRGQPQHF.

The V call is TRBV4-1, the J call TRBJ1-5; a possible D gene is TRBD1 (5 bases). In germline, CDR1 is MGHRA, CDR2 YSYEKL. The V and J ends lost 4 bases and 3 bases respectively, with 22 bases between them. This CDR3 has 18 residues. CDR3 protein: CASSPSGTAGNTNQPQHF. The CDR3 DNA is TGCGCCAGCAGCCCCTCGGGGACTGCTGGCAATACCAATCAGCCCCAGCATTTT.

The chain joins TRBV7-9 to TRBJ1-2; D uncertain. In germline, CDR1 is SEHNR, CDR2 FQNEAQ (reference sequence). V was clipped by 3 bases and J by 8 bases, with 16 bases between them. The CDR3 consists of 14 residues. The CDR3 DNA reads as TGTGCCAGCAGCTTCCACAGTCCCTATGGGGGCTACACCTTC. Residues: CASSFHSPYGGYTF. The full variable domain, its missing parts supplied by reference TRBV7-9 and TRBJ1-2, is DTGVSQNPRHKITKRGQNVTFRCDPISEHNRLYWYRQTLGQGPEFLTYFQNEAQLEKSRLLSDRFSAERPKGSFSTLEIQRTEQGDSAMYLCASSFHSPYGGYTFGSGTRLTVV.

This clone was observed a single time. V usage is TRBV5-1 and J usage is TRBJ1-6; D not certain. CDR3 size: 17 residues. CDR1 SGHRS and CDR2 YFSETQ come from the germline V gene. V was shortened by 0 bases and J by 0 bases, with 10 bases between the two germline ends. CDR3 sequence (DNA): TGCGCCAGCAGCTTGGGTACAGAGAGCTCCTATAATTCACCCCTCCACTTT. This translates into CASSLGTESSYNSPLHF.

The chain uses TRBV5-1 and TRBJ2-5, with a weak D call TRBD2 (6 bases). The germline V and J ends were trimmed by 0 bases and 1 base, with 10 bases remaining between them. CDR3 length equals 15 residues. CDR1 and CDR2 from the germline V gene are SGHRS and YFSETQ. CDR3 region: CASSLDGGTQETQYF. The CDR3 coding sequence is TGCGCCAGCAGCTTGGACGGCGGGACCCAAGAGACCCAGTACTTC. Together with reference TRBV5-1 and TRBJ2-5, the CDR3 gives the full variable domain: KAGVTQTPRYLIKTRGQQVTLSCSPISGHRSVSWYQQTPGQGLQFLFEYFSETQRNKGNFPGRFSGRQFSNSRSEMNVSTLELGDSALYLCASSLDGGTQETQYFGPGTRLLVL.

The chain recombines TRBV4-1 with TRBJ1-2, with 7 bases that match TRBD1. The CDR3 is 14 residues long. In germline, CDR1 is MGHRA, CDR2 YSYEKL. With 4 bases clipped from V and 3 bases from J, the junction kept 5 bases outside the gene matches. The CDR3 coding sequence is TGCGCCAGCAGCCCGAGGCAGGGGGACTATGGCTACACCTTC. Protein sequence: CASSPRQGDYGYTF.

The CDR3: CASSLVRRSYGYTF. As DNA, the CDR3 is TGTGCCAGCAGCTTGGTCAGGCGAAGCTATGGCTACACCTTC. This chain connects TRBV5-6 to TRBJ1-2; no firm D call. V shed 0 bases and J shed 4 bases, with 10 bases lying between them. The CDR3 loop spans 14 amino acids. Germline-derived CDR1 and CDR2 are SGHDT and YYEEEE.

The V call is TRBV4-2, the J call TRBJ2-4, with TRBD1 identical over 7 bases. The CDR3 totals 13 residues. The germline V gene encodes CDR1 LGHNA and CDR2 YNFKEQ. Unmatched junction bases numbered 2, after V lost 4 bases and J lost 5 bases. In nucleotides, the CDR3 is TGTGCCAGCAGCCTCGACAGGGAAAACATTCAGTACTTC. Its translation is CASSLDRENIQYF.

V gene TRBV5-1 combines with J gene TRBJ1-2; D is perhaps TRBD1 (5 bases). Trimming removed 0 bases from V and 5 bases from J, with 14 bases in between. The CDR3 consists of 15 residues. Germline loops: CDR1 SGHRS, CDR2 YFSETQ. CDR3 region: CASSLEVGGRYGYTF. The CDR3 DNA sequence: TGCGCCAGCAGCTTGGAAGTTGGGGGGAGGTATGGCTACACCTTC.

The V and J genes are TRBV21-1 and TRBJ2-1; the DNA was not used to check the table's D call, TRBD2. TRBV21-1 represents a pseudogene. The length of the CDR3 is 14 residues. CDR3 sequence reads: CASSPWGRAYEQFF. The DNA of the CDR3 is TGTGCCAGCAGCCCGTGGGGGAGGGCCTATGAGCAGTTCTTC.

This clone was detected only a few times. This rearrangement joins TRBV7-9 to TRBJ2-1; D not resolved. This CDR3 spans 16 amino acids. V dropped 1 base and J dropped 0 bases, with 10 bases sitting between them. The germline V gene encodes CDR1 SEHNR and CDR2 FQNEAQ (reference sequence). In DNA, the CDR3 is TGTGCCAGCAGCTTAGTTGCGGCAAGCTCCTACAATGAGCAGTTCTTC. Translating it yields CASSLVAASSYNEQFF.

This clone was seen a handful of times. The chain recombines TRBV6-5 with TRBJ2-7; D is uncertain. CDR3 length equals 14 residues. Germline V gene data show CDR1 as MNHEY and CDR2 as SVGAGI. V lost 6 bases and J lost 1, with 13 bases in between. The CDR3, as DNA: TGTGCCAGCAGACTATACCAGAGTTCCTACGAGCAGTACTTC. Protein: CASRLYQSSYEQYF.

V gene TRBV6-6 combines with J gene TRBJ2-1; no firm D call. The CDR3 contains 16 residues. Germline CDR1 MNHNY, CDR2 SVGAGI (reference sequence). The V and J ends lost 2 bases and 9 bases respectively, with 20 bases between them. CDR3 nucleotides: TGTGCCAGCAGTTACGAGCCTCGTCCTTACCTTGCTGAGCAGTTCTTC. Translation gives CASSYEPRPYLAEQFF.

J is TRBJ2-5 and V is TRBV2; TRBD1 might be the D (6 bases). Germline values: CDR1 SNHLY, CDR2 FYNNEI. The ends were cut back, 6 bases at V and 0 bases at J, with 11 bases in the middle. The CDR3 runs 14 residues. The CDR3 loop is CASRDSPYQETQYF. The CDR3 DNA sequence: TGTGCCAGCAGGGACAGCCCTTACCAAGAGACCCAGTACTTC.